Following are 19 T cell receptor beta chains from one sample sequenced in a study of early stage breast cancer tumors. Generated by immunoSEQ multiplex PCR, the TCRdb table keeps only in-frame clones and is missing some. The data hold tens of thousands of clones, with about four fifths observed a single time. Sequencing input: blood. The origin of the receptors is a person aged 45 to 59 with breast cancer.

The chain combines TRBV6-5 with TRBJ1-2, with D unclear. The CDR3 contains 12 residues. CDR1 is MNHEY and CDR2 is SVGAGI in the germline V gene. The ends were cut back, 7 bases at V and 2 bases at J, with 8 bases in the middle. CDR3 amino acids: CASIIPNYGYTF. The CDR3 DNA reads TGTGCCAGCATCATCCCCAACTATGGCTACACCTTC.

The chain joins TRBV18 to TRBJ2-1, with 9 bases identical to TRBD1. V dropped 3 bases and J dropped 5; count of bases not matched to a gene: 11. CDR1 and CDR2 (germline): KGHSH, LQKENI. The CDR3 sequence is 17 residues long. In nucleotides, the CDR3 is TGTGCCAGCTCACCGCGGTCAGGACAGGGGTTCAACAATGAGCAGTTCTTC. The encoded protein is CASSPRSGQGFNNEQFF.

This clone was found once. As DNA, the CDR3 is TGTGCCAGCAGTGAACAGGGGACCGGGGAGCTGTTTTTT. It codes for CASSEQGTGELFF. This chain connects TRBV6-1 to TRBJ2-2, with TRBD1 as a possible D gene (6 bases). This CDR3 is built from 13 residues. V was pared by 2 bases and J by 5 bases, with 6 bases between. CDR1 is MNHNS, CDR2 SASEGT, per germline.

The chain is built from TRBV27 and TRBJ2-7; 8 bases align to TRBD2. The length of the CDR3 is 15 residues. J lost 2 bases, V lost 4 bases, and 7 bases had no gene match. Germline loops: CDR1 MNHEY, CDR2 SMNVEV (reference sequence). The CDR3 spells CASSSQSGGAYEQYF. The CDR3 DNA is TGTGCCAGCAGTTCCCAGAGCGGGGGAGCCTACGAGCAGTACTTC.

The chain is built from TRBV28 and TRBJ2-2; 12 nucleotides match TRBD1. V lost 5 bases and J lost 5; bases outside the gene matches: 9. Per germline, CDR1 MDHEN and CDR2 SYDVKM. The CDR3 consists of 17 residues. The CDR3 nucleotides are TGTGCCAGCAGTCTCCGGGACAGGGGGCGAGAAACCGGGGAGCTGTTTTTT. As protein: CASSLRDRGRETGELFF.

This rearrangement joins TRBV14 to TRBJ2-1; D is undetermined. Per the germline V gene, CDR1 is SGHDN and CDR2 is FVKESK. V gave up 5 bases and J gave up 7 bases, with 15 bases separating them. This CDR3 comprises 14 residues. As DNA, the CDR3 is TGTGCCAGCAGCGCCCGGCAGTCTGGGAATGAGCAGTTCTTC. This encodes CASSARQSGNEQFF.

In its sample, this clone was seen a few times. This chain joins TRBV6-4 and TRBJ1-5; D not resolved. The CDR3 covers 13 residues. V gave up 5 bases and J gave up 1 base, with 6 bases separating them. Germline-derived CDR1 and CDR2 are MRHNA and SNTAGT. DNA of the CDR3: TGTGCCAGCAGTTTGGACAGCAATCAGCCCCAGCATTTT. Translating it yields CASSLDSNQPQHF.

J is TRBJ1-5 and V is TRBV7-2; no clear D. Trimming stripped 1 base from V and 7 bases from J, with 8 bases between. Germline CDR1 reads SGHTA; CDR2 reads FQGNSA. The CDR3 spans 13 residues. CDR3 amino acids: CASSLGVEQPQHF. For the CDR3, the DNA is TGTGCCAGCAGCTTAGGTGTGGAGCAGCCCCAGCATTTT.

The chain links TRBV9 to TRBJ2-7; 12 nucleotides line up with TRBD2. Germline CDR1 reads SGDLS; CDR2 reads YYNGEE. CDR3 length equals 18 residues. The V segment lost 4 bases and the J segment 0 bases; nucleotides outside the gene matches: 11. The CDR3 nucleotides are TGTGCCAGCAGCCCAAAAAGACTAGCGGGAGATTTCTCCTACGAGCAGTACTTC. Its translation is CASSPKRLAGDFSYEQYF. Full variable domain (rest looked up from reference TRBV9 and TRBJ2-7): DSGVTQTPKHLITATGQRVTLRCSPRSGDLSVYWYQQSLDQGLQFLIQYYNGEERAKGNILERFSAQQFPDLHSELNLSSLELGDSALYFCASSPKRLAGDFSYEQYFGPGTRLTVT.

This clone was found once. The CDR3 nucleotides read TGTGCCAGCAGTTACTCGAAGAGGGGGCAAGAGACCCAGTACTTC. It yields the protein CASSYSKRGQETQYF. The J gene is TRBJ2-5, the V gene TRBV6-6; D is possibly TRBD1 (6 bases). The germline CDR1 and CDR2 sequences are MNHNY and SVGAGI (reference sequence). The CDR3 is 15 amino acids. Trimming cost V 0 bases and J 2 bases, with 10 bases left between them.

This chain uses TRBV10-3 with TRBJ2-2, with 7 bases matching TRBD1. The germline V gene has CDR1 ENHRY and CDR2 SYGVKD. There are 15 residues in the CDR3. The trim removed 5 bases at V and 3 bases at J, leaving 6 bases unmatched. The CDR3 coding sequence is TGTGCCATCAGTTTGGGACAGACGGACACCGGGGAGCTGTTTTTT. It translates to CAISLGQTDTGELFF.

The V call is TRBV9, the J call TRBJ2-5; D is ambiguous. Trimming took 0 bases from V and 3 from J, leaving 15 bases between them. The germline gives CDR1 SGDLS, CDR2 YYNGEE. The CDR3 totals 16 residues. The CDR3 sequence is CASSVASSWGKETQYF. CDR3 DNA sequence: TGTGCCAGCAGCGTAGCCTCTTCGTGGGGAAAAGAGACCCAGTACTTC.

V is TRBV11-2 and J is TRBJ2-5; a weak D match, TRBD2 (6 bases). This CDR3 contains 14 residues. With 5 bases removed from V and 1 base from J, the gap between germline ends came to 11 bases. Looked up from germline, CDR1 is SGHAT and CDR2 is FQNNGV. CDR3 sequence (DNA): TGTGCCAGCAGCCCAGGACTATTCCAAGAGACCCAGTACTTC. It encodes CASSPGLFQETQYF.

The chain couples TRBV11-2 to TRBJ1-1, with 9 bases fitting TRBD1. The CDR3 length is 16 residues. V lost 6 bases and J lost 8; bases outside the gene matches: 16. Germline V CDR1 and CDR2: SGHAT, FQNNGV. CDR3 protein: CASRSQRGQGELEAFF. The CDR3, as DNA: TGTGCCAGCAGGTCACAAAGGGGACAGGGCGAATTAGAAGCTTTCTTT.

The rearrangement joins TRBV28 to TRBJ1-2; TRBD1 might be the D (6 bases). There are 15 residues in the CDR3. Germline values: CDR1 MDHEN, CDR2 SYDVKM. With 5 bases removed from V and 8 bases from J, the gap between germline ends came to 21 bases. The CDR3 protein is CASSNSGEGHEGYTF. The CDR3 coding sequence is TGTGCCAGCAGTAACTCAGGGGAGGGCCACGAGGGCTACACCTTC.

The V gene is TRBV7-3, the J gene TRBJ2-5; 9 positions match TRBD1. From germline, CDR1 is SGHTA and CDR2 FQGTGA. V shed 3 bases, J shed 2 bases, and the junction held 4 bases outside the gene matches. CDR3 size: 15 residues. This CDR3 is CASSLGQGEQETQYF. The CDR3 bases are TGTGCCAGCAGCTTGGGACAGGGAGAACAAGAGACCCAGTACTTC.

The V and J genes are TRBV18 and TRBJ2-3; TRBD2 aligns across 9 bases. Losses at the gene ends were 2 bases for V and 3 bases for J; bases not matched to a gene: 6. The CDR3 runs to 16 residues. The germline CDR1 and CDR2 sequences are KGHSH and LQKENI. The CDR3 reads CASSPSPGLATDTQYF. As DNA, the CDR3 is TGTGCCAGCTCACCATCCCCGGGACTAGCAACAGATACGCAGTATTTT.

The chain uses TRBV2 and TRBJ1-5; D gene uncertain. V was cut by 8 bases and J by 5 bases, with 7 bases left in between. The CDR3 length is 11 residues. Germline V gene lookup returns CDR1 SNHLY and CDR2 FYNNEI. This CDR3 reads CASGRDQPQHF. Here the CDR3 DNA reads TGTGCCAGCGGGCGGGATCAGCCCCAGCATTTT.

The sample holds a few counts of this clone. The chain uses TRBV27 and TRBJ2-4, with 11 nucleotides matching TRBD2. V shed 3 bases and J 7 bases; nucleotides not matched to a gene: 2. In germline, CDR1 is MNHEY, CDR2 SMNVEV (reference sequence). The CDR3 has 14 amino acids. CDR3 in amino acids: CASSFVAGGNIQYF. For the CDR3, the DNA is TGTGCCAGCAGTTTTGTAGCGGGAGGGAACATTCAGTACTTC.